This TCR beta chain was documented in a study of T cell changes during pregnancy in multiple sclerosis (dated 2019 in TCRdb). For the wider study: In women with multiple sclerosis, the researchers looked at how the T cell repertoire shifted as pregnancy progressed.

The library was produced with the immunoSEQ multiplex PCR assay. TCRdb took over this immuneACCESS table, retaining in-frame rearrangements with V and J assigned. Such tables are incomplete; in checked studies, under half of the missing clones stem from an unresolved V gene, and the remainder is unexplained. The sample profile shows tens of thousands of clones; about 85% of them were found once. The top ten constitute about 0.6% of the sample. The CDR3 runs 13 amino acids, cysteine and phenylalanine included. The DNA shown is the 39-base CDR3, in frame from base 1. CDR1 and CDR2 (SQVTM, ANQGSEA) derive from the germline V gene. Deletion took 3 bases off V and 4 bases off J, with a span of 10 bases between the germline ends. Points on this clone: What this receptor recognizes is not known. No much larger clone exists at a distance of one base, and base qualities are not known.

The chain is encoded by TRBV29-1 joined to TRBJ1-3, with the D gene not confidently named. Material: CD4+ T cells from peripheral blood mononuclear cells, obtained before pregnancy. The sequence was obtained from a female donor with multiple sclerosis, enrolled in a pregnancy study. The CDR3 protein: CSVEEGSGNTIYF. The nucleotide sequence is TGCAGCGTTGAGGAGGGCTCGGGAAACACCATATATTTT. Full variable domain (CDR3 extended with the reference TRBV29-1 and TRBJ1-3 proteins): SAVISQKPSRDICQRGTSLTIQCQVDSQVTMMFWYRQQPGQSLTLIATANQGSEATYESGFVIDKFPISRPNLTFSTLTVSNMSPEDSSIYLCSVEEGSGNTIYFGEGSWLTVV.